These 23 T cell receptor beta chains came from one sample sequenced in a study of blood T cell repertoires in COVID-19. Method: immunoSEQ multiplex PCR; TCRdb's copy keeps in-frame clones and lacks some. The sample shows around 160,000 clones, around nine tenths of them seen only once. The source material was peripheral blood. The receptor set was obtained from a woman in her seventies with COVID-19, enrolled during active disease.

This clone was detected only a few times. The chain links TRBV30 to TRBJ1-2; possibly TRBD1 for D (6 bases). Germline V lookup: CDR1 GTSNPN, CDR2 SVGIG (reference sequence). The CDR3 sequence is 12 residues long. Trimming took 3 bases from V and 8 from J, leaving 13 bases between them. The DNA of the CDR3 is TGTGCCTGGAGACCCGGGGGGGGCGGCTACACCTTC. Its translation is CAWRPGGGGYTF.

This chain links TRBV7-9 with TRBJ1-1, with 8 bases matching TRBD1. The CDR3 runs to 14 residues. After removal of 6 bases from V and 3 bases from J, the junction contained 6 bases not matched to a gene. The germline V gene has CDR1 SEHNR and CDR2 FQNEAQ (reference sequence). The chain's CDR3 is CASRTDRGHTEAFF. CDR3 coding DNA: TGTGCCAGCAGAACCGACAGGGGACACACTGAAGCTTTCTTT.

The chain has TRBV10-3 and TRBJ2-1; D call uncertain. The V and J ends lost 3 bases and 8 bases respectively, with 14 bases between them. The germline V gene has CDR1 ENHRY and CDR2 SYGVKD. The CDR3 runs to 14 residues. CDR3 loop: CAISETQYMDEQFF. The CDR3 nucleotides read TGTGCCATCAGTGAAACACAGTACATGGATGAGCAGTTCTTC.

This clone was counted a single time. This rearrangement joins TRBV9 to TRBJ1-5, with no clear D. Germline V lookup: CDR1 SGDLS, CDR2 YYNGEE. The V and J ends lost 0 bases and 10 bases respectively, with 11 bases between them. This CDR3 comprises 13 residues. CDR3 in DNA: TGTGCCAGCAGCGTAGGGACTTTGGGTCCCCAGCATTTT. Its protein product is CASSVGTLGPQHF. The full variable domain, rest sourced from reference TRBV9 and TRBJ1-5, is DSGVTQTPKHLITATGQRVTLRCSPRSGDLSVYWYQQSLDQGLQFLIQYYNGEERAKGNILERFSAQQFPDLHSELNLSSLELGDSALYFCASSVGTLGPQHFGDGTRLSIL.

V usage is TRBV7-9 and J usage is TRBJ1-1, with 8 bases matching TRBD1. Germline values: CDR1 SEHNR, CDR2 FQNEAQ (reference sequence). The junction had 6 bases not matched to a gene; V was cut back by 5 bases and J by 1 base. The length of the CDR3 is 15 residues. The CDR3 DNA reads as TGTGCCAGCAGCCATCCAGGGGGCAGGAACACTGAAGCTTTCTTT. As protein: CASSHPGGRNTEAFF.

The V and J genes are TRBV7-6 and TRBJ2-1, with 8 bases that match TRBD1. The CDR3 loop spans 18 amino acids. The V and J ends lost 5 bases and 2 bases, in that order; junction bases with no gene match: 14. Germline V gives CDR1 SGHVS, CDR2 FNYEAQ. CDR3: CASSPRTGLSLTYNEQFF. Here the CDR3 DNA reads TGTGCCAGCAGCCCGCGGACAGGGCTTAGCCTAACCTACAATGAGCAGTTCTTC.

V usage is TRBV7-2 and J usage is TRBJ2-3; tentative D call: TRBD2 (6 bases). The CDR3 is 16 amino acids. Germline V gene sequence: CDR1 SGHTA, CDR2 FQGNSA. Trimming removed 3 bases at V and 0 bases at J, with 13 bases between. As DNA, the CDR3 is TGTGCCAGCAGCTTGGGGCTAGCGCGGAGCACAGATACGCAGTATTTT. Protein: CASSLGLARSTDTQYF.

This rearrangement joins TRBV5-5 to TRBJ1-1, with 9 nucleotides matching TRBD1. The CDR3 has 14 residues. Germline lookup yields CDR1 SGHKS and CDR2 YYEKEE (reference sequence). Trimming cost V 1 base and J 7 bases; bases outside gene matches: 5. CDR3 DNA: TGTGCCAGCAGCTTGAGAATGGACAGGGGTGAAGCTTTCTTT. Translated, it gives CASSLRMDRGEAFF.

The gene calls are TRBV4-2 and TRBJ2-7; D perhaps matches TRBD1 (5 bases). CDR3 size: 14 residues. Trimming cost V 3 bases and J 0 bases, with 9 bases left between them. Germline CDR1 and CDR2: LGHNA and YNFKEQ. The CDR3 DNA follows: TGTGCCAGCAGCCAGACAGCGAGCTCCTACGAGCAGTACTTC. Translation gives CASSQTASSYEQYF.

V and J are TRBV3-1 (or the pseudogene TRBV3-2) and TRBJ1-1; D gene uncertain. V lost 4 bases and J 5 bases, leaving 14 bases between the germline ends. The CDR3 totals 14 residues. In germline, CDR1 is LGHDT, CDR2 YNNKEL (reference sequence). CDR3 in amino acids: CASSPSEIRTEAFF. The CDR3 DNA reads TGTGCCAGCAGCCCATCGGAGATTCGAACTGAAGCTTTCTTT.

This clone showed up just once. This may stem from a read error, because a much larger clone lies one nucleotide away. The J gene is TRBJ1-3, the V gene TRBV12-3 or TRBV12-4; no definite D call. The germline V and J ends were trimmed by 3 bases and 0 bases, with 3 bases remaining between them. The CDR3 contains 13 residues. The CDR3 DNA sequence: TGTGCCAGCAGTTTCAACTCTGGAAACACCATATATTTT. Its protein is CASSFNSGNTIYF.

A word on this clone: The germline gene is not matched at one end of the junction; a read error may be the cause. This chain connects TRBV18 to TRBJ2-6; 7 nucleotides match TRBD2. In germline, CDR1 is KGHSH, CDR2 LQKENI. The CDR3 runs 15 residues. This chain's CDR3 is CASSPGGSGANVLTF. DNA of the CDR3: TGTGCCAGCTCACCGGGGGGGTCTGGAGCCAACGTCCTGACTTTC.

This chain links TRBV30 with TRBJ1-1; perhaps TRBD1 as D (6 bases). Trimming shortened V by 0 bases and J by 0 bases, and 8 bases separated the two germline ends. CDR1 and CDR2 (germline): GTSNPN, SVGIG (reference sequence). This CDR3 is 14 amino acids long. CDR3 region: CAWSVRGMNTEAFF. The CDR3 region has the DNA TGTGCCTGGAGTGTAAGGGGGATGAACACTGAAGCTTTCTTT.

This clone was detected once. The CDR3 region has the DNA TGTGCCAGTAGTCGGGCGGGGGGGATAAACAATGAGCAGTTCTTC. This encodes CASSRAGGINNEQFF. The rearrangement uses TRBV19 and TRBJ2-1; TRBD2 matches 9 bases. The V gene end was trimmed by 5 bases and the J gene end by 5 bases; junction bases not matched to a gene: 7. The CDR3 has 15 residues. Germline assignment: CDR1 LNHDA and CDR2 SQIVND (reference sequence).

The chain has TRBV10-2 and TRBJ2-7; 13 bases map to TRBD2. J lost 1 base, V lost 3 bases, and 3 bases had no gene match. Germline CDR1 reads WSHSY; CDR2 reads SAAADI. The CDR3 loop spans 16 amino acids. The CDR3: CASSDPTSGGSYEQYF. The CDR3 nucleotides read TGCGCCAGCAGTGACCCGACTAGCGGGGGGTCCTACGAGCAGTACTTC.

The CDR3 bases are TGTGCCAGCAGCCCCCCCGGTGACAGGAGCAACTATGGCTACACCTTC. As protein: CASSPPGDRSNYGYTF. The V call is TRBV5-4, the J call TRBJ1-2; D might be TRBD1 (6 bases). V lost 4 bases and J 2 bases, leaving 18 bases between the germline ends. Germline CDR1 is SGHNT and CDR2 is YYREEE (reference sequence). The CDR3 length is 16 residues.

CDR3 DNA: TGCAGCGCCCAAGTGACAGGGCAGAATGAAAAACTGTTTTTT. Translated, it gives CSAQVTGQNEKLFF. This chain connects TRBV29-1 to TRBJ1-4, with TRBD1 matching 7 bases. This CDR3 is 14 amino acids long. V gave up 7 bases and J gave up 5 bases; unmatched junction bases: 10. Germline V CDR1 and CDR2: SQVTM, ANQGSEA.

V is TRBV11-2 and J is TRBJ2-4, with D possibly TRBD1 on 5 matching bases. V was cut by 5 bases and J by 7 bases, with 15 bases left in between. Germline V CDR1 and CDR2: SGHAT, FQNNGV. This CDR3 is built from 14 residues. The CDR3 sequence: CASSPLAGSNIQYF. The CDR3 bases are TGTGCCAGCAGCCCTTTGGCAGGGTCGAACATTCAGTACTTC. Full variable domain (outside the CDR3, taken from reference TRBV11-2 and TRBJ2-4): EAGVAQSPRYKIIEKRQSVAFWCNPISGHATLYWYQQILGQGPKLLIQFQNNGVVDDSQLPKDRFSAERLKGVDSTLKIQPAKLEDSAVYLCASSPLAGSNIQYFGAGTRLSVL.

This clone came up many times. The sample has other DNA sequences that encode this CDR3 too. J is TRBJ2-5 and V is TRBV29-1; 8 bases line up with TRBD2. The CDR3 runs to 14 residues. Germline V gene data show CDR1 as SQVTM and CDR2 as ANQGSEA. The CDR3 DNA reads TGCCGGGTGGGGGGACCGGGGGGGGGAGAGACCCAGTACTTC. Protein: CRVGGPGGGETQYF.

This rearrangement joins TRBV5-4 to TRBJ1-4; 11 bases agree with TRBD1. V dropped 3 bases and J dropped 7; count of bases not matched to a gene: 11. This CDR3 is 17 amino acids long. The V gene's germline CDR1 is SGHNT and CDR2 YYREEE (reference sequence). The CDR3 sequence is CASSSGTGGRIGEKLFF. The CDR3 region has the DNA TGTGCCAGCAGCTCAGGGACAGGGGGGAGGATAGGTGAAAAACTGTTTTTT.

This clone was seen a handful of times. The chain couples TRBV28 to TRBJ2-2; TRBD2 agrees at 8 bases. Germline-derived CDR1 and CDR2 are MDHEN and SYDVKM. V gave up 7 bases and J gave up 7 bases; unmatched junction bases: 11. The CDR3 contains 15 residues. CDR3 protein: CASTNRTSRGGELFF. The CDR3 nucleotides read TGTGCCAGCACCAACCGGACTAGCCGAGGCGGGGAGCTGTTTTTT.

The CDR3 loop is CAISESRQGAEAFF. CDR3 sequence (DNA): TGTGCCATCAGTGAGTCCCGACAGGGCGCTGAAGCTTTCTTT. V gene TRBV10-3 combines with J gene TRBJ1-1, with 7 bases identical to TRBD1. Unmatched junction bases numbered 4, after V lost 0 bases and J lost 6 bases. This CDR3 is built from 14 residues. Germline V lookup: CDR1 ENHRY, CDR2 SYGVKD.

V gene TRBV18 combines with J gene TRBJ2-2, with 7 nucleotides matching TRBD1. This CDR3 spans 17 amino acids. J was trimmed by 4 bases and V by 1 base; bases with no gene match: 9. Per the germline V gene, CDR1 is KGHSH and CDR2 is LQKENI. CDR3 sequence: CASSPRDSIPITGELFF. As DNA, the CDR3 is TGTGCCAGCTCACCACGGGACAGCATTCCTATCACCGGGGAGCTGTTTTTT.